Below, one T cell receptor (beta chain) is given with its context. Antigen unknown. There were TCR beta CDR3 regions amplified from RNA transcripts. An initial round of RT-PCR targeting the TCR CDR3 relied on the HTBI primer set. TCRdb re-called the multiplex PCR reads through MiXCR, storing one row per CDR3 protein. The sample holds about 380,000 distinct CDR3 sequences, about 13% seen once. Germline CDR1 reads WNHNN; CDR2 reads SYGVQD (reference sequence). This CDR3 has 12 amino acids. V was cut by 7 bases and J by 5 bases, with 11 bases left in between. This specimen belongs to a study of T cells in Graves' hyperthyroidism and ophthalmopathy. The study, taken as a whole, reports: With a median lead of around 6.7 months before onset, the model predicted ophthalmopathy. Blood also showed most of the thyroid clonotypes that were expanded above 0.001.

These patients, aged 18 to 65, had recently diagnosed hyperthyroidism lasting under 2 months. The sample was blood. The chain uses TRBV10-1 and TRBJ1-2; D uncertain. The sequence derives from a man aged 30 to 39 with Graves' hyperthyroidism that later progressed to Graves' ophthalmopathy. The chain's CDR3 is CASTPVGYGYTF. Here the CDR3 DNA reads TGCGCCAGCACTCCGGTCGGGTATGGCTACACCTTC.